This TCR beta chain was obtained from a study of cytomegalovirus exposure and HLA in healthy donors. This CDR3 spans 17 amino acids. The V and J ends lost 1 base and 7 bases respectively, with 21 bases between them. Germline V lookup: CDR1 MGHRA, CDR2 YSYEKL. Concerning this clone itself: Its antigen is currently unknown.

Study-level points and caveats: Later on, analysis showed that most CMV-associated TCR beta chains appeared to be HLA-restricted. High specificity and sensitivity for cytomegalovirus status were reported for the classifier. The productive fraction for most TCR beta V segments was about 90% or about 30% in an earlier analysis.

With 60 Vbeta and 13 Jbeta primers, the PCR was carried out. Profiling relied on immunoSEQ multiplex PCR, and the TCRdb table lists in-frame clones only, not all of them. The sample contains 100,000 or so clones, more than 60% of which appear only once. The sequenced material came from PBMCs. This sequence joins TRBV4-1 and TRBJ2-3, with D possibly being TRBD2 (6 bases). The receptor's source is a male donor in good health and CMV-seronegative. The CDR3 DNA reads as TGCGCCAGCAGCCAAGGACTAGAGTTCGGGTTTTGGAATACGCAGTATTTT. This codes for CASSQGLEFGFWNTQYF.